This TCR beta chain came from a study of blood T cell repertoires in COVID-19. Study-level background: PBMCs, B-cell-depleted T cells, or T cells were the source of the cDNA or gDNA that made up the material.

This clone has only a few counts. Methods used by the authors: Researchers report that nucleated cell counts were estimated from reference gene primer amplification. Measured with immunoSEQ multiplex PCR; TCRdb has only the in-frame clones, and not every one. The V and J calls and clone size are taken from that table; D and trimming were inferred from the DNA. The sample carries roughly 58,000 clones, around 66% recorded once. The CDR3 is 13 amino acids. Germline V gene lookup returns CDR1 SGHTA and CDR2 FQGNSA. Trimming cost V 0 bases and J 8 bases, with 10 bases left between them. The receptor's source is a woman aged 60-75 years who had been exposed to COVID-19. The chain recombines TRBV7-2 with TRBJ1-2, with D unclear. The source material was PBMCs or T cells enriched from blood (not recorded which). The CDR3 protein is CASSLAQEDGYTF. The CDR3 region has the DNA TGTGCCAGCAGCTTAGCCCAGGAGGACGGCTACACCTTC.